This is a list of T cell receptor beta chains from one sample in a study of cytomegalovirus exposure and HLA in healthy donors. Repertoires were generated with immunoSEQ multiplex PCR, while TCRdb's copy carries only in-frame clones and drops some. The sample contains about 150,000 clones, roughly 66% of which appear only once. The sample consisted of PBMCs. Receptors were obtained from a young woman in good health and CMV-seronegative. The CDR3 runs from the conserved cysteine through the conserved F or W. The D gene is left open where the match is weak. A clone size is listed for some rows: how often the clone was seen (once, few, many), or a class if it is expanded.

clone size: few; J gene: TRBJ1-2; V gene: TRBV28; D gene: .; CDR3 protein: CASRTQVTSQRTLFGYTF; CDR3 DNA: TGTGCCAGCAGGACCCAGGTTACCAGCCAGCGGACTCTTTTCGGCTACACCTTC
clone size: .; J gene: TRBJ1-5; V gene: TRBV10-2; D gene: TRBD1; CDR3 protein: CASNTGVQPQHF; CDR3 DNA: TGCGCCAGTAATACAGGGGTTCAGCCCCAGCATTTT
clone size: .; J gene: TRBJ2-5; V gene: TRBV9; D gene: .; CDR3 protein: CASSAWGEETQYF; CDR3 DNA: TGTGCCAGCAGCGCCTGGGGGGAAGAGACCCAGTACTTC
clone size: .; J gene: TRBJ1-4; V gene: TRBV4-2; D gene: .; CDR3 protein: CASSQAWWREAEKLFF; CDR3 DNA: TGTGCCAGCAGCCAGGCTTGGTGGAGGGAGGCGGAAAAACTGTTTTTT
clone size: .; J gene: TRBJ2-7; V gene: TRBV28; D gene: TRBD1; CDR3 protein: CASSSGQGSEQYF; CDR3 DNA: TGTGCCAGCAGTTCCGGACAGGGCAGCGAGCAGTACTTC
clone size: .; J gene: TRBJ1-2; V gene: TRBV6-5; D gene: TRBD1; CDR3 protein: CASSFFPGQGAWGYTF; CDR3 DNA: TGTGCCAGCAGTTTTTTTCCGGGACAGGGGGCTTGGGGCTACACCTTC
clone size: once; J gene: TRBJ2-2; V gene: TRBV4-3; D gene: .; CDR3 protein: CASSQDVLAFSAGELFF; CDR3 DNA: TGCGCCAGCAGCCAAGATGTACTAGCTTTCTCGGCCGGGGAGCTGTTTTTT
clone size: .; J gene: TRBJ2-1; V gene: TRBV6-5; D gene: TRBD1; CDR3 protein: CASSYSQGAYNEQFF; CDR3 DNA: TGTGCCAGCAGTTACTCGCAGGGGGCCTACAATGAGCAGTTCTTC
clone size: .; J gene: TRBJ1-4; V gene: TRBV4-2; D gene: .; CDR3 protein: CASSQDPGVRNEKLFF; CDR3 DNA: TGTGCCAGCAGCCAAGATCCCGGGGTGAGAAATGAAAAACTGTTTTTT
clone size: .; J gene: TRBJ1-2; V gene: TRBV6-4; D gene: .; CDR3 protein: CASSDSGRGSYGYTF; CDR3 DNA: TGTGCCAGCAGTGACTCCGGGAGGGGAAGCTATGGCTACACCTTC
clone size: .; J gene: TRBJ2-2; V gene: TRBV2; D gene: .; CDR3 protein: CASSESVGRTRTGELFF; CDR3 DNA: TGTGCCAGCAGTGAAAGCGTCGGTCGAACGAGGACCGGGGAGCTGTTTTTT
clone size: .; J gene: TRBJ1-4; V gene: TRBV4-3; D gene: TRBD1; CDR3 protein: CASSQDPATGVSGEKLFF; CDR3 DNA: TGCGCCAGCAGCCAAGATCCGGCCACAGGGGTTTCGGGTGAAAAACTGTTTTTT
clone size: .; J gene: TRBJ2-1; V gene: TRBV7-6; D gene: TRBD2; CDR3 protein: CASSLLAGEGYNEQFF; CDR3 DNA: TGTGCCAGCAGCTTGCTAGCGGGAGAGGGATACAATGAGCAGTTCTTC
clone size: .; J gene: TRBJ2-2; V gene: TRBV21-1; D gene: .; CDR3 protein: CASRSSRGWATGELFF; CDR3 DNA: TGTGCCAGCAGATCGAGCAGGGGGTGGGCCACCGGGGAGCTGTTTTTT
clone size: .; J gene: TRBJ2-5; V gene: TRBV7-9; D gene: TRBD1; CDR3 protein: CASSSGTGGWETQYF; CDR3 DNA: TGTGCCAGCAGCTCCGGGACAGGGGGTTGGGAGACCCAGTACTTC
clone size: once; J gene: TRBJ2-1; V gene: TRBV2; D gene: TRBD2; CDR3 protein: CASGSGTSAYNEQFF; CDR3 DNA: TGTGCCAGCGGTTCCGGGACTAGCGCATACAATGAGCAGTTCTTC
clone size: .; J gene: TRBJ2-4; V gene: TRBV19; D gene: TRBD2; CDR3 protein: CASRAGSGGPGDIQYF; CDR3 DNA: TGTGCCAGTAGGGCCGGGTCGGGGGGGCCGGGGGACATTCAGTACTTC
clone size: .; J gene: TRBJ1-2; V gene: TRBV27; D gene: .; CDR3 protein: CASSPSANYGYTF; CDR3 DNA: TGTGCCAGCAGTCCGTCAGCTAACTATGGCTACACCTTC
clone size: .; J gene: TRBJ2-1; V gene: TRBV9; D gene: .; CDR3 protein: CASSVDLDSFYNEQFF; CDR3 DNA: TGTGCCAGCAGCGTAGACTTGGACAGCTTCTACAATGAGCAGTTCTTC
clone size: .; J gene: TRBJ2-3; V gene: TRBV11-3; D gene: .; CDR3 protein: CASSLARVSSTDTQYF; CDR3 DNA: TGTGCCAGCAGCTTAGCGAGGGTTTCTAGCACAGATACGCAGTATTTT
clone size: .; J gene: TRBJ2-5; V gene: TRBV5-4; D gene: TRBD2; CDR3 protein: CASSLKLAGEETQYF; CDR3 DNA: TGTGCCAGCAGCCTTAAACTAGCGGGGGAAGAGACCCAGTACTTC
clone size: .; J gene: TRBJ2-3; V gene: TRBV4-3; D gene: TRBD2; CDR3 protein: CASSPWTSGYTDTQYF; CDR3 DNA: TGCGCCAGCAGCCCCTGGACTAGCGGGTACACAGATACGCAGTATTTT
clone size: once; J gene: TRBJ2-1; V gene: TRBV9; D gene: .; CDR3 protein: CASSVTGSSYNEQFF; CDR3 DNA: TGTGCCAGCAGCGTAACGGGGAGCTCCTACAATGAGCAGTTCTTC
clone size: .; J gene: TRBJ2-1; V gene: TRBV11-1; D gene: .; CDR3 protein: CASSFIGIEQFF; CDR3 DNA: TGTGCCAGCAGCTTTATCGGGATTGAGCAGTTCTTC